Below, 22 T cell receptor beta chains from the same sample are listed, as sequenced in a study of shared clonotypes between healthy human individuals. Sequencing was performed with immunoSEQ multiplex PCR; in TCRdb, only in-frame clones are kept and a portion is missing. This table has 750,000 to 1,000,000 clones, about 92% appearing once. Terminally differentiated effector memory CD45RA+ cells were excluded from the naive CD8 cells, which were CD45RO-negative and positively selected for CCR7. The sequencing sample was made of naive CD8+ T cells sorted from blood. The receptor source for this set is a man aged 30 to 39 in good health.

The V and J genes are TRBV27 and TRBJ2-1; 7 bases line up with TRBD1. CDR3 size: 12 residues. The germline CDR1 and CDR2 sequences are MNHEY and SMNVEV (reference sequence). Unmatched junction bases numbered 8, after V lost 8 bases and J lost 10 bases. The CDR3 spells CASSSQGQEQFF. The CDR3 nucleotides are TGTGCCAGCTCATCACAGGGGCAGGAGCAGTTCTTC.

The rearrangement joins TRBV6-1 to TRBJ2-1; D remains ambiguous. This CDR3 region has 16 residues. CDR1 and CDR2 (germline): MNHNS, SASEGT. Trimming removed 0 bases at V and 1 base at J, with 10 bases between. The CDR3 here is CASSEANVSSYNEQFF. Here the CDR3 DNA reads TGTGCCAGCAGTGAAGCAAATGTGTCTTCCTACAATGAGCAGTTCTTC.

CDR3 sequence reads: CASRPVAGSGETQYF. The CDR3 coding sequence is TGTGCCAGCAGACCCGTAGCGGGATCGGGAGAGACCCAGTACTTC. V gene TRBV6-5 combines with J gene TRBJ2-5; TRBD2 agrees at 8 bases. CDR1 and CDR2 from the germline V gene are MNHEY and SVGAGI. V lost 6 bases, J lost 4 bases, and 10 bases stayed unmatched. The CDR3 has 15 amino acids.

J is TRBJ2-3 and V is TRBV7-9; D gene uncertain. V was shortened by 0 bases and J by 6 bases, with 7 bases between the two germline ends. Per germline, CDR1 SEHNR and CDR2 FQNEAQ (reference sequence). The CDR3 loop spans 13 amino acids. The chain's CDR3 is CASSLALVDTQYF. CDR3 nucleotide sequence: TGTGCCAGCAGCTTAGCCCTAGTGGATACGCAGTATTTT.

The rearrangement joins TRBV6-5 to TRBJ2-1; 7 positions match TRBD2. The CDR3 length is 14 residues. Germline CDR1 MNHEY, CDR2 SVGAGI. Losses at the gene ends were 6 bases for V and 4 bases for J; bases not matched to a gene: 6. CDR3 region: CASSLAGAYNEQFF. The DNA of the CDR3 is TGTGCCAGCAGCTTAGCGGGCGCTTACAATGAGCAGTTCTTC.

This clone was counted a few times. This sequence joins TRBV18 and TRBJ2-7, with 8 bases fitting TRBD2. J gave up 6 bases and V 5 bases, and 12 bases lay outside the gene matches. Germline V gene lookup returns CDR1 KGHSH and CDR2 LQKENI. The length of the CDR3 is 15 residues. Here the CDR3 reads CASSSTAGDQSEQYF. The DNA for the CDR3 is TGTGCCAGCTCATCAACAGCGGGAGACCAATCCGAGCAGTACTTC. Based on the CDR3 plus reference TRBV18 and TRBJ2-7, the full variable domain is NAGVMQNPRHLVRRRGQEARLRCSPMKGHSHVYWYRQLPEEGLKFMVYLQKENIIDESGMPKERFSAEFPKEGPSILRIQQVVRGDSAAYFCASSSTAGDQSEQYFGPGTRLTVT.

This rearrangement joins TRBV13 to TRBJ2-2, with D possibly TRBD2 on 6 matching bases. The CDR3 covers 16 residues. V lost 4 bases, J lost 2 bases, and 14 bases lay in between. The germline gives CDR1 PRHDT, CDR2 FYEKMQ (reference sequence). The DNA of the CDR3 is TGTGCCAGCAGCTCACTTGGGACTCCCAACACCGGGGAGCTGTTTTTT. Its translation: CASSSLGTPNTGELFF.

This chain links TRBV10-1 with TRBJ2-7; possible D gene TRBD2, 5 bases. Trimming left V 2 bases short and J 5 bases short, with 10 bases between. CDR1 is WNHNN, CDR2 SYGVQD, per germline (reference sequence). The length of the CDR3 is 13 residues. CDR3 coding DNA: TGCGCCAGCAGTGAGACTAGTAAACACGAGCAGTACTTC. This encodes CASSETSKHEQYF.

This chain joins TRBV28 and TRBJ2-7; D remains unclear. This CDR3 spans 12 amino acids. V lost 2 bases, J lost 6 bases, and 8 bases lay in between. Germline CDR1 and CDR2: MDHEN and SYDVKM. CDR3 amino acids: CASSLRRREQYF. For the CDR3, the DNA is TGTGCCAGCAGTTTACGCCGGCGCGAGCAGTACTTC.

V is TRBV11-2 and J is TRBJ1-2; 7 positions agree with TRBD1. V gave up 5 bases and J gave up 3 bases; unmatched junction bases: 6. Germline loops: CDR1 SGHAT, CDR2 FQNNGV. The CDR3 has 14 residues. CDR3 DNA: TGTGCCAGCAGCCCGCAGGGGGGGCACTATGGCTACACCTTC. Residues: CASSPQGGHYGYTF.

This clone came up a few times. The chain joins TRBV4-1 to TRBJ1-5; D gene ambiguous. From germline, CDR1 is MGHRA and CDR2 YSYEKL. The CDR3 totals 16 residues. Trimming shortened V by 0 bases and J by 0 bases, and 9 bases separated the two germline ends. Written as DNA, the CDR3 is TGCGCCAGCAGCCAAGATCCGTCCGGTAGCAATCAGCCCCAGCATTTT. Translation gives CASSQDPSGSNQPQHF.

This clone was detected a few times. The chain carries TRBV9 and TRBJ1-2; no firm D call. CDR3 length: 13 amino acids. The V end was cut by 3 bases, the J end by 1 base, with 7 bases between. Per the germline V gene, CDR1 is SGDLS and CDR2 is YYNGEE. Here the CDR3 DNA reads TGTGCCAGCAGCGATCAGATTAACTATGGCTACACCTTC. Translating it yields CASSDQINYGYTF.

V usage is TRBV4-1 and J usage is TRBJ2-2; D is unresolved. From germline, CDR1 is MGHRA and CDR2 YSYEKL. The V end was cut by 0 bases, the J end by 6 bases, with 14 bases between. The CDR3 runs 16 residues. The CDR3 loop is CASSQETELVPGELFF. CDR3 nucleotides: TGCGCCAGCAGCCAAGAGACGGAGTTGGTACCCGGGGAGCTGTTTTTT.

In its sample, this clone was seen once. The chain is built from TRBV7-6 and TRBJ2-7; 9 bases agree with TRBD1. The CDR3 extends over 18 amino acids. With 5 bases clipped from V and 1 base from J, the junction kept 15 bases outside the gene matches. Germline CDR1 reads SGHVS; CDR2 reads FNYEAQ. DNA of the CDR3: TGTGCCAGCAGCCCTCGGGACAGGGTAACCCTTGGGTCCTACGAGCAGTACTTC. This encodes CASSPRDRVTLGSYEQYF.

The rearrangement joins TRBV9 to TRBJ2-1; 13 bases are a match to TRBD2. The junction had 6 bases not matched to a gene; V was cut back by 4 bases and J by 2 bases. This CDR3 has 17 residues. From germline, CDR1 is SGDLS and CDR2 YYNGEE. CDR3 protein: CASSFGTSGNAYNEQFF. In DNA, the CDR3 is TGTGCCAGCAGCTTTGGGACTAGCGGGAACGCCTACAATGAGCAGTTCTTC. Full variable domain (missing parts from reference TRBV9 and TRBJ2-1): DSGVTQTPKHLITATGQRVTLRCSPRSGDLSVYWYQQSLDQGLQFLIQYYNGEERAKGNILERFSAQQFPDLHSELNLSSLELGDSALYFCASSFGTSGNAYNEQFFGPGTRLTVL.

The chain uses TRBV28 and TRBJ2-4; 7 bases agree with TRBD2. The CDR3 extends over 17 amino acids. The germline V gene encodes CDR1 MDHEN and CDR2 SYDVKM. The V segment lost 7 bases and the J segment 0 bases; nucleotides outside the gene matches: 12. In DNA form, the CDR3 reads TGTGCCAGCACCTATGGAGGGAGGGCCTTAGCCAAAAACATTCAGTACTTC. It specifies CASTYGGRALAKNIQYF.

The chain uses TRBV5-1 and TRBJ2-1; 7 bases align to TRBD1. Germline V lookup: CDR1 SGHRS, CDR2 YFSETQ. CDR3 length: 15 residues. The ends lost 3 bases at V and 0 bases at J; junction bases unmatched: 3. The CDR3 loop is CASSWTGSSYNEQFF. The CDR3 nucleotides are TGCGCCAGCAGCTGGACAGGTAGCTCCTACAATGAGCAGTTCTTC.

This clone was picked up one time. In the same sample, other DNA sequences code for this CDR3. CDR3 DNA sequence: TGTGCCAGCAGTTTAGTGGGAAACTATGGCTACACCTTC. This codes for CASSLVGNYGYTF. The chain employs TRBV27 and TRBJ1-2; unclear D gene. With 2 bases removed from V and 2 bases from J, the gap between germline ends came to 6 bases. From germline, CDR1 is MNHEY and CDR2 SMNVEV (reference sequence). This CDR3 comprises 13 residues.

This chain links TRBV7-2 with TRBJ1-2, with D hard to call. CDR3 length: 16 residues. Trimming removed 3 bases from V and 2 bases from J, with 16 bases in between. The germline gives CDR1 SGHTA, CDR2 FQGNSA. In DNA, the CDR3 is TGTGCCAGCAGCTTGCCCGAGGTCCTTACGAACTATGGCTACACCTTC. It yields the protein CASSLPEVLTNYGYTF.

The rearrangement joins TRBV4-1 to TRBJ1-5; D gene uncertain. CDR1 MGHRA and CDR2 YSYEKL come from the germline V gene. The length of the CDR3 is 19 residues. The V gene lost 4 bases and the J gene lost 2 bases, with 24 bases spanning the gap. For the CDR3, the DNA is TGCGCCAGCAGCCCTTTCAGGCCAAGGCCCTTCTTGCGCAATCAGCCCCAGCATTTT. Translation gives CASSPFRPRPFLRNQPQHF.

In this sample, this clone turned up a few times. This chain connects TRBV6-5 to TRBJ2-5, with D unresolved. CDR1 is MNHEY, CDR2 SVGAGI, per germline. The CDR3 extends over 13 amino acids. Between the trimmed V and J ends, which lost 8 bases and 2 bases, there was a span of 12 bases. The CDR3 nucleotides are TGTGCCAGCTGCTTTAAGTCACAAGAGACCCAGTACTTC. Its protein product is CASCFKSQETQYF.

The rearrangement joins TRBV11-2 to TRBJ1-1; D perhaps matches TRBD1 (5 bases). With 2 bases removed from V and 0 bases from J, the gap between germline ends came to 10 bases. Germline V lookup: CDR1 SGHAT, CDR2 FQNNGV. The CDR3 extends over 15 amino acids. CDR3 sequence reads: CASSLPRGVNTEAFF. DNA of the CDR3: TGTGCCAGCAGCTTACCGCGGGGGGTGAACACTGAAGCTTTCTTT.